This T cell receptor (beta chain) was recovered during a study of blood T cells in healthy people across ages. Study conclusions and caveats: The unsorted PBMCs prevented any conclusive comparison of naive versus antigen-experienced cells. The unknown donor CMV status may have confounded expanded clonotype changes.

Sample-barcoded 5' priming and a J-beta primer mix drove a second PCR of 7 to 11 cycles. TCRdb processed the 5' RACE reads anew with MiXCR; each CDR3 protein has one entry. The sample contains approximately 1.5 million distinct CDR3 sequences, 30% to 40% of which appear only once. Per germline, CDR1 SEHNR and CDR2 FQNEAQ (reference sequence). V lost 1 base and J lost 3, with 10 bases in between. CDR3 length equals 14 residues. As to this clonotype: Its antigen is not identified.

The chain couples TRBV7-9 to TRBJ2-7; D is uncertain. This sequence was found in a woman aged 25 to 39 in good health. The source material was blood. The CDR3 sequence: CASSLEGLYYEQYF. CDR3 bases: TGTGCCAGCAGCTTAGAGGGCTTGTACTACGAGCAGTACTTC.